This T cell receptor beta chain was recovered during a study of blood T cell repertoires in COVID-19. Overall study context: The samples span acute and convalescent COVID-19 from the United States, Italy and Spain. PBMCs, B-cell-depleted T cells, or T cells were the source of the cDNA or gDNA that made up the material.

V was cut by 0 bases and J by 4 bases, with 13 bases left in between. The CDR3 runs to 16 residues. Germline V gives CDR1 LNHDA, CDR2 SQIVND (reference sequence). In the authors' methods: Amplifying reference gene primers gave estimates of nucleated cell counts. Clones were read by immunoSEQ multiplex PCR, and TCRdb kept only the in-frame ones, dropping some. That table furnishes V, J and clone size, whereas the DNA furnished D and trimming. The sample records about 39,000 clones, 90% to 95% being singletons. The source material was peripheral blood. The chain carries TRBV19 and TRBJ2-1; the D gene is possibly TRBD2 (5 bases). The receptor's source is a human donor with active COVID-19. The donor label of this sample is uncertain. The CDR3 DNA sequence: TGTGCCAGTAGTATAGATCCGAGAGGACTTTACAATGAGCAGTTCTTC. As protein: CASSIDPRGLYNEQFF.